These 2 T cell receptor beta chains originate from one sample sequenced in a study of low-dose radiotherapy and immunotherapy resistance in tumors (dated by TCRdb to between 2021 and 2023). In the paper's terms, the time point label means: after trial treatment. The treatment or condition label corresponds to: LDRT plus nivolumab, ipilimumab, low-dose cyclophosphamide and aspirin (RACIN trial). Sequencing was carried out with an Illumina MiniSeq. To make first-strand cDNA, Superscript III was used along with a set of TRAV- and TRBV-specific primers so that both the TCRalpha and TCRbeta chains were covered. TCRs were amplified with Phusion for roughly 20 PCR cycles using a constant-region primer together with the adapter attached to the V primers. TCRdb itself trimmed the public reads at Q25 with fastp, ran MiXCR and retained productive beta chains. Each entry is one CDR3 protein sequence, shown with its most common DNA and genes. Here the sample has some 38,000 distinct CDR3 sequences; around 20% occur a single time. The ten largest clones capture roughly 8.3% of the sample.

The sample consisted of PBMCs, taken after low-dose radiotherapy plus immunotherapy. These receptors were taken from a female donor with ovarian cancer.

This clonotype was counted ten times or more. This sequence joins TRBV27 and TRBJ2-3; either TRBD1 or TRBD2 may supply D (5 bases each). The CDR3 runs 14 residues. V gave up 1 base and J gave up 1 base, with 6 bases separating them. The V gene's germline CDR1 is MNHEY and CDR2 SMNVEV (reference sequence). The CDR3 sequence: CASSLLGGTDTQYF. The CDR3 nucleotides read TGTGCCAGCAGTTTATTGGGGGGCACAGATACGCAGTATTTT.

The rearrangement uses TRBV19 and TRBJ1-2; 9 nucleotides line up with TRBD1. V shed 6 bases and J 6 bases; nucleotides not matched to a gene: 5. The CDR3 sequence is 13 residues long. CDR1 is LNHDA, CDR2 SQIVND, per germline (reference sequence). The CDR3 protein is CASRGTGTHGYTF. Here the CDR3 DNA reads TGTGCCAGTAGGGGGACAGGGACTCATGGCTACACCTTC. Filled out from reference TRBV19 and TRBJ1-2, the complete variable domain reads DGGITQSPKYLFRKEGQNVTLSCEQNLNHDAMYWYRQDPGQGLRLIYYSQIVNDFQKGDIAEGYSVSREKKESFPLTVTSAQKNPTAFYLCASRGTGTHGYTFGSGTRLTVV.